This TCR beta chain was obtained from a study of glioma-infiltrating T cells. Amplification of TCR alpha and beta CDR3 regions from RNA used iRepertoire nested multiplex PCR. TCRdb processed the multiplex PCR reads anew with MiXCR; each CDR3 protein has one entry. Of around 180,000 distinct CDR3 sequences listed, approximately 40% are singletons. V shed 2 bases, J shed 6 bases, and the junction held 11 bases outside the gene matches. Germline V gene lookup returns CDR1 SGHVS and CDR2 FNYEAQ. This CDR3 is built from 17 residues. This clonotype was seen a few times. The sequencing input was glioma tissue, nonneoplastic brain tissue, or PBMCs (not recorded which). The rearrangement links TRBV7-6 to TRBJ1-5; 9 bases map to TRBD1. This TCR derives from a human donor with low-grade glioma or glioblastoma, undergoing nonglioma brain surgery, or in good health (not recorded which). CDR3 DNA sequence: TGTGCCAGCAGCTTAAACAGGGGGCGTCAGGCGGGTCAGCCCCAGCATTTT. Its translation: CASSLNRGRQAGQPQHF. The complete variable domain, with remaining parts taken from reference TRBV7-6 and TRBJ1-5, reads GAGVSQSPRYKVTKRGQDVALRCDPISGHVSLYWYRQALGQGPEFLTYFNYEAQQDKSGLPNDRFSAERPEGSISTLTIQRTEQRDSAMYRCASSLNRGRQAGQPQHFGDGTRLSIL.